This T cell receptor (beta chain) was captured in a study of T cell responses to AZD1222 COVID-19 vaccine. This table comes from immunoSEQ multiplex PCR, and its TCRdb copy is limited to in-frame clones, with some not included. The sample carries more than 85,000 clones, about 87% recorded once. Germline-derived CDR1 and CDR2 are KGHSH and LQKENI. The V gene lost 1 base and the J gene lost 2 bases, with 9 bases spanning the gap. This CDR3 is built from 15 residues. The rearrangement uses TRBV18 and TRBJ1-5; a possible D gene is TRBD1 (5 bases). This TCR was recovered from an adult in good health. Source: peripheral blood, taken on day 0 of AZD1222 vaccination. The CDR3 sequence is CASSPLGDGNQPQHF. CDR3 DNA sequence: TGTGCCAGCTCACCACTTGGGGACGGCAATCAGCCCCAGCATTTT. Complete variable domain (other parts from reference TRBV18 and TRBJ1-5): NAGVMQNPRHLVRRRGQEARLRCSPMKGHSHVYWYRQLPEEGLKFMVYLQKENIIDESGMPKERFSAEFPKEGPSILRIQQVVRGDSAAYFCASSPLGDGNQPQHFGDGTRLSIL.